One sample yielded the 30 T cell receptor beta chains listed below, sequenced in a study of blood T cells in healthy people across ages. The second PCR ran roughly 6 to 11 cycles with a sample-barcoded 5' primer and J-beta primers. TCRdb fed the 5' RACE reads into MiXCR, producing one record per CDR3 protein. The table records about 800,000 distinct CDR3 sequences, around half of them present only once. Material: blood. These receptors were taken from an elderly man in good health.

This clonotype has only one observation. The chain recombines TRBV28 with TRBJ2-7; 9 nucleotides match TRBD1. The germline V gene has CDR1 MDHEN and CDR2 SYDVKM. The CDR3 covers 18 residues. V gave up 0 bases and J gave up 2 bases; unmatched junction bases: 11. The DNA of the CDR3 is TGTGCCAGCAGTTTATGGGCACCGGGGACAGGGAATCCCTACGAGCAGTACTTC. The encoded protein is CASSLWAPGTGNPYEQYF.

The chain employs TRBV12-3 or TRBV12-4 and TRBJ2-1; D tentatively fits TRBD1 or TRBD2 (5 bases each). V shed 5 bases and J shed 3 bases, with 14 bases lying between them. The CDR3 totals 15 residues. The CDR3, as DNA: TGTGCCAGCAGTCGCCGGGACCGTCTCTACAATGAGCAGTTCTTC. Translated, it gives CASSRRDRLYNEQFF.

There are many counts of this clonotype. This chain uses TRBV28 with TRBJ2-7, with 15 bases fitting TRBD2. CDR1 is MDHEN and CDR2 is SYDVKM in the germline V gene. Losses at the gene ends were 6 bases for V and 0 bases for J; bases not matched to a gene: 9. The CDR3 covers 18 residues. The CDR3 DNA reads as TGTGCCAGCAGCACCGGGACTAGCGGGAGGACAACCTCCTACGAGCAGTACTTC. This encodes CASSTGTSGRTTSYEQYF.

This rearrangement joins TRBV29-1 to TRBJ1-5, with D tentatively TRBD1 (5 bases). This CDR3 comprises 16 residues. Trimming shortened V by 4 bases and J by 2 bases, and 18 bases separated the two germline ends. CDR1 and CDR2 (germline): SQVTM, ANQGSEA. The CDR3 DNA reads TGCAGCGTTGTGTACGCCCGGGGGGGGGGCAATCAGCCCCAGCATTTT. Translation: CSVVYARGGGNQPQHF.

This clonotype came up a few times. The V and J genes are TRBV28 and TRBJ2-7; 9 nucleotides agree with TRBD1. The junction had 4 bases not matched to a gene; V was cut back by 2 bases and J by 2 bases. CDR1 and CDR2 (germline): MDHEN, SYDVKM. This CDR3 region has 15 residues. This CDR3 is CASSLRTGVTYEQYF. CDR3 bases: TGTGCCAGCAGTTTACGGACAGGGGTGACCTACGAGCAGTACTTC.

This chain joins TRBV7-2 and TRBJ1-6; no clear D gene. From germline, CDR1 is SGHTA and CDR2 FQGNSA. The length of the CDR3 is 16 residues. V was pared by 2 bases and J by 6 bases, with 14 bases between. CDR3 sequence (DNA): TGTGCCAGCAGCTTATTTGCCAAGGGAGTTAATTCACCCCTCCACTTT. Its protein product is CASSLFAKGVNSPLHF.

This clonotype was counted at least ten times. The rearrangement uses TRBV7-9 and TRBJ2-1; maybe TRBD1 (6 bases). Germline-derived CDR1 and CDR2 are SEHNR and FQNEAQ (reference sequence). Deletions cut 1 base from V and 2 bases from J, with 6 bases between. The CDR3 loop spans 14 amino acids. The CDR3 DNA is TGTGCCAGCAGCTTAGGGGACACCTACAATGAGCAGTTCTTC. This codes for CASSLGDTYNEQFF.

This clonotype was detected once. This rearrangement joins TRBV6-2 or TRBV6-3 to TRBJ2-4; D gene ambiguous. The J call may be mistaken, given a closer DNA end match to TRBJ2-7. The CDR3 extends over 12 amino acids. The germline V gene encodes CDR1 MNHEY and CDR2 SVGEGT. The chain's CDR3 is CASSYKPGEQYF. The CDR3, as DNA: TGTGCCAGCAGTTACAAGCCTGGCGAGCAGTACTTC.

CDR3 in DNA: TGCAGTGCTTCAGGGACTAGCGAATCCTACGAGCAGTACTTC. This sequence encodes CSASGTSESYEQYF. The V and J genes are TRBV20-1 and TRBJ2-7, with 10 bases identical to TRBD2. CDR1 DFQATT and CDR2 SNEGSKA come from the germline V gene (reference sequence). J was trimmed by 1 base and V by 5 bases; bases with no gene match: 5. This CDR3 is 14 amino acids long.

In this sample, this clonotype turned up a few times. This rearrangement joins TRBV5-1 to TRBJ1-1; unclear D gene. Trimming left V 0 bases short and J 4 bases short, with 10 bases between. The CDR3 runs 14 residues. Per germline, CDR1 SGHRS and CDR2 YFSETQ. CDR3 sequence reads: CASSLESDATEAFF. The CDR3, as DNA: TGCGCCAGCAGCTTGGAATCAGACGCCACTGAAGCTTTCTTT.

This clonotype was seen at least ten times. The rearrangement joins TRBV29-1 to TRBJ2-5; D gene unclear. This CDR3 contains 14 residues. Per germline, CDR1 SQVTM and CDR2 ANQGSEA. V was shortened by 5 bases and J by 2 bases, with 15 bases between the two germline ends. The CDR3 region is CSVSPGHLQETQYF. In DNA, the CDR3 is TGCAGCGTTTCTCCTGGGCACCTACAAGAGACCCAGTACTTC.

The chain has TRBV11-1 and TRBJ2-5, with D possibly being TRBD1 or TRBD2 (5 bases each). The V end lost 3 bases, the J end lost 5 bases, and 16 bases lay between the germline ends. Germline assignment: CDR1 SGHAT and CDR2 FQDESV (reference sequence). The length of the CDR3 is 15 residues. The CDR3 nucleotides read TGTGCCAGCAGCTTTGGCAGGGACCCAACGGAGACCCAGTACTTC. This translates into CASSFGRDPTETQYF.

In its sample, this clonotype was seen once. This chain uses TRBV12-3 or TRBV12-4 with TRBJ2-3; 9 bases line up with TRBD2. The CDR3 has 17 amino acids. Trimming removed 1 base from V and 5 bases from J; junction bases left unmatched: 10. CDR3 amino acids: CASSLGLAGPSQDTQYF. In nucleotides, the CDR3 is TGTGCCAGCAGTTTAGGGCTAGCGGGGCCCTCACAAGATACGCAGTATTTT.

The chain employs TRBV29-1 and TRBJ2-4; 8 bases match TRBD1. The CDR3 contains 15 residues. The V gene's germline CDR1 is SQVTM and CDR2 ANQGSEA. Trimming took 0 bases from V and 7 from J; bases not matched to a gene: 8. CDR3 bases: TGCAGCGTTGAAGATAGGTACAGGGGGATTAACATTCAGTACTTC. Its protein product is CSVEDRYRGINIQYF.

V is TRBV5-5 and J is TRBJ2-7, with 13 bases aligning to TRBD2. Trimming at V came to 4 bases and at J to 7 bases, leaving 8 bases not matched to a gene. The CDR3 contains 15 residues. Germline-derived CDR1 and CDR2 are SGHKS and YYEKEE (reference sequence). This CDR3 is CASSGAGTSGDEQYF. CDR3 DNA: TGTGCCAGCAGCGGCGCCGGGACTAGCGGGGATGAGCAGTACTTC.

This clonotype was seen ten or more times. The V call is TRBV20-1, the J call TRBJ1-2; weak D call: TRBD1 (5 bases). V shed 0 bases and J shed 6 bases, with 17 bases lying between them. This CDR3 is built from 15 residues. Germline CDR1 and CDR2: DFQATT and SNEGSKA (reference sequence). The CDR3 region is CSARDGSRGVHGYTF. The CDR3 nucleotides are TGCAGTGCTAGAGATGGTAGTCGAGGGGTACATGGCTACACCTTC.

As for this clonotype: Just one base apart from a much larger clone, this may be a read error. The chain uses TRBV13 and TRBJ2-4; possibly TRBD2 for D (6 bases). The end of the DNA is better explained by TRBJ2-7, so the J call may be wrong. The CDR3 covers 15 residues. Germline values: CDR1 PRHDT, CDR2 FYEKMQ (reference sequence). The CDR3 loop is CAGSQSGREEYEQYF. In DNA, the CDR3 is TGTGCCGGCAGCCAGTCGGGGCGGGAAGAGTACGAGCAGTACTTC.

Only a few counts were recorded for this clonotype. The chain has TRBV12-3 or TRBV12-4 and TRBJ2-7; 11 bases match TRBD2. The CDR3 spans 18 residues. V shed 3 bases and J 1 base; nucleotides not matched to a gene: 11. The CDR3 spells CASSLRIAGGPESYEQYF. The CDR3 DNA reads TGTGCCAGCAGTTTGAGAATAGCGGGAGGGCCGGAGTCCTACGAGCAGTACTTC.

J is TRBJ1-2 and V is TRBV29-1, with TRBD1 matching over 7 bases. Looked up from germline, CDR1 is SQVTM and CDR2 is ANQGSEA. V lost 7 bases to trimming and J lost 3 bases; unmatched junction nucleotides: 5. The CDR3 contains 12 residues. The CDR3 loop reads CSAQTGYYGYTF. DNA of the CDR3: TGCAGCGCTCAGACAGGGTACTATGGCTACACCTTC.

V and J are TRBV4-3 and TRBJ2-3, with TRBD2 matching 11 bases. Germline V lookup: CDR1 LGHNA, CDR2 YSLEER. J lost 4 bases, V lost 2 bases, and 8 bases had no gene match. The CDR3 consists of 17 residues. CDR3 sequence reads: CASSQLHLAGGADTQYF. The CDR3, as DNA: TGCGCCAGCAGCCAACTTCACCTAGCGGGAGGAGCAGATACGCAGTATTTT.

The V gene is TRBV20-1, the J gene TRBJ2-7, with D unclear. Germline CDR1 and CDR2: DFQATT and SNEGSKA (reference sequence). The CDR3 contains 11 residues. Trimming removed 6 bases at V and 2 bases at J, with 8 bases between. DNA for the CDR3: TGCAGTGCAGACGGCCCCTACGAGCAGTACTTC. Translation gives CSADGPYEQYF.

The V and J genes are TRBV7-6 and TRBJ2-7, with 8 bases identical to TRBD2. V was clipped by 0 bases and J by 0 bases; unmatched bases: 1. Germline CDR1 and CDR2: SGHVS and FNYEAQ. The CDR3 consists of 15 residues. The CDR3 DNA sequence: TGTGCCAGCAGCTTAGCCGGGACTAGCTCCTACGAGCAGTACTTC. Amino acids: CASSLAGTSSYEQYF.

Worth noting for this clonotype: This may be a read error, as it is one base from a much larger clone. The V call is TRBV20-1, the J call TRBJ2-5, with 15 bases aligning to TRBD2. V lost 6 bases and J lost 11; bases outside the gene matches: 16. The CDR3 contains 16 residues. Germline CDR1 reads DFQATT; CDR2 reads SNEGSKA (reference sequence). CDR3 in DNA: TGCAGTGCGGAGTTGGGACTAGCGGGAGGCAGGAATGAGCAGTACTTC. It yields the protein CSAELGLAGGRNEQYF.

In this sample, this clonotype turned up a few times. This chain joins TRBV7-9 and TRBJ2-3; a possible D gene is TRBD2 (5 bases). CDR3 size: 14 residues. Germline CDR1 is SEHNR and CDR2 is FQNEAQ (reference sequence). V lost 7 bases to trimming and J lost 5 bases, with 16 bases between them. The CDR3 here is CASIQRNGVDTQYF. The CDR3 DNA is TGTGCCAGCATCCAGAGGAACGGGGTAGATACGCAGTATTTT.

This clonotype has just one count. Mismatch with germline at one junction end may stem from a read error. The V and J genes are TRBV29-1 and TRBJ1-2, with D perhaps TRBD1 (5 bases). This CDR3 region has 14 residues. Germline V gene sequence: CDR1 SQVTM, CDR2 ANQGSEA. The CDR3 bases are TGCAGCGTTGAAGTCCGAGACAGAGTCTATGACTACACCTTC. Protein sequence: CSVEVRDRVYDYTF.

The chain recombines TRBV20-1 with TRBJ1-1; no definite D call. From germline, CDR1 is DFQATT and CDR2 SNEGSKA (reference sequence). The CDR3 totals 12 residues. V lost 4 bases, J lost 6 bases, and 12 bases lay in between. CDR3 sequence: CSAIGISAEAFF. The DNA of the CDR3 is TGCAGTGCTATAGGGATTTCGGCTGAAGCTTTCTTT.

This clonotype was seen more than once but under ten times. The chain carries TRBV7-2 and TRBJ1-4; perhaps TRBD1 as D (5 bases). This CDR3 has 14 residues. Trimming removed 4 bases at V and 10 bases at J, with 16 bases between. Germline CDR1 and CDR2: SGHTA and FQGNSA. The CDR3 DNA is TGTGCCAGCAGCTCGGACCGGGGCCTGGGAAAACTGTTTTTT. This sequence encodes CASSSDRGLGKLFF.

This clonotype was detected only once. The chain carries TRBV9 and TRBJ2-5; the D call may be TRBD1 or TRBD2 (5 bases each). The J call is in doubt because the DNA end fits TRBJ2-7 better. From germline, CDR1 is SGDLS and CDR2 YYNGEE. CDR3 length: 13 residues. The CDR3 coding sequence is TGTGCCAGCAGCCTCGACGGGGCGGGCGAGCAGTACTTC. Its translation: CASSLDGAGEQYF.

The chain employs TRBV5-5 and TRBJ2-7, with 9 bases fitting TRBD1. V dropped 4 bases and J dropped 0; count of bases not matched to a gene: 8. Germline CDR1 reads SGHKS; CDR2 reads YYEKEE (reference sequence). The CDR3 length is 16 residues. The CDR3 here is CASSPVLGQGSYEQYF. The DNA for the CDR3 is TGTGCCAGCAGCCCGGTTCTGGGACAGGGCTCCTACGAGCAGTACTTC.

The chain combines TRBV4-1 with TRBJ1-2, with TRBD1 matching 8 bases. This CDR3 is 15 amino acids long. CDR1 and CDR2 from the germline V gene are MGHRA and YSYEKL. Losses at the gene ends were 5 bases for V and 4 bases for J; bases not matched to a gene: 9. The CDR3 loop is CASSEGQGGIYGYTF. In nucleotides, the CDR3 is TGCGCCAGCAGCGAAGGACAGGGAGGGATCTATGGCTACACCTTC.